The rows below give T cell receptor beta chains drawn from one sample of a study of cytomegalovirus exposure and HLA in healthy donors. Clones were read by immunoSEQ multiplex PCR, and TCRdb kept only the in-frame ones, dropping some. This table has 75,000 to 80,000 clones, around four fifths appearing once. The sample taken for sequencing was PBMCs. Source of these receptors: a woman aged 40-49 years in good health and CMV-seropositive. CDR3s include the opening cysteine and the closing phenylalanine or tryptophan. D genes are given only for firm matches. Only part of the rows carry a size: once, few, many, or a class if the clone is expanded.

TRBJ1-5 TRBV4-2 NA NA CASSQDTTGPQHF TGTGCCAGCAGCCAAGACACGACGGGGCCCCAGCATTTT
TRBJ2-3 TRBV7-3 TRBD2 NA CASSFGAGTSGANTQYF TGTGCCAGCAGCTTTGGAGCGGGGACTAGCGGGGCGAATACGCAGTATTTT
TRBJ1-4 TRBV19 NA once CASSMRTRGNEKLFF TGTGCCAGTAGTATGAGGACGAGGGGGAATGAAAAACTGTTTTTT
TRBJ1-4 TRBV4-3 NA NA CASSQDYTGGNEKLFF TGCGCCAGCAGCCAAGATTATACAGGCGGTAATGAAAAACTGTTTTTT
TRBJ2-7 TRBV9 TRBD1 NA CASSGPGQGGSYEQYF TGTGCCAGCAGCGGACCGGGACAGGGTGGTAGCTACGAGCAGTACTTC
TRBJ1-1 TRBV2 TRBD1 NA CASSGQGSGTEAFF TGTGCCAGCAGCGGACAGGGGAGTGGAACTGAAGCTTTCTTT
TRBJ1-4 TRBV30 TRBD1 NA CAWSVLGGLGEKLFF TGTGCCTGGAGTGTACTAGGGGGCCTCGGAGAAAAACTGTTTTTT
TRBJ1-2 TRBV5-4 NA NA CASSLLRDTHGYTF TGTGCCAGCAGCTTGCTCAGGGACACCCATGGCTACACCTTC
TRBJ1-6 TRBV30 NA NA CAWSGSPLYNSPLHF TGTGCCTGGAGTGGATCGCCCCTATATAATTCACCCCTCCACTTT
TRBJ2-5 TRBV27 TRBD2 NA CASSPLAGDTKTQYF TGTGCCAGCAGTCCGCTAGCGGGGGATACGAAGACCCAGTACTTC
TRBJ2-5 TRBV19 NA NA CASSIGTARTKTQYF TGTGCCAGTAGTATAGGGACAGCGAGAACGAAGACCCAGTACTTC
TRBJ2-7 TRBV7-9 NA NA CASSLWRGAVSYEQYF TGTGCCAGCAGCTTATGGCGGGGAGCCGTCTCCTACGAGCAGTACTTC
TRBJ2-3 TRBV7-2 TRBD2 NA CASSLGGTSGDTQYF TGTGCCAGCAGCTTAGGGGGGACTAGCGGGGATACGCAGTATTTT
TRBJ2-7 TRBV30 NA few CAWSVRGGGSSYEQYF TGTGCCTGGAGTGTACGTGGGGGCGGGAGCTCCTACGAGCAGTACTTC
TRBJ2-1 TRBV6-4 TRBD2 NA CASSDTGGNNEQFF TGTGCCAGCAGTGACACGGGGGGAAACAATGAGCAGTTCTTC
TRBJ2-1 TRBV29-1 TRBD2 NA CSVASGGSSYNEQFF TGCAGCGTTGCTAGCGGGGGGAGCTCCTACAATGAGCAGTTCTTC
TRBJ2-3 TRBV7-9 NA NA CASSLAEGGTDTQYF TGTGCCAGCAGCTTAGCGGAGGGCGGCACAGATACGCAGTATTTT
TRBJ2-7 TRBV30 NA NA CAWSRLQGAYEQYF TGTGCCTGGAGTAGACTACAGGGCGCCTACGAGCAGTACTTC
TRBJ2-5 TRBV10-3 TRBD2 few CAISEGASGRGQETQYF TGTGCCATCAGTGAGGGTGCTAGCGGGCGAGGACAAGAGACCCAGTACTTC
TRBJ1-1 TRBV4-1 NA NA CASSSGVYTEAFF TGCGCCAGCAGCTCAGGGGTTTACACTGAAGCTTTCTTT
TRBJ2-7 TRBV28 TRBD1 NA CASSEPGQDIYEQYF TGTGCCAGCAGCGAACCGGGACAGGACATCTACGAGCAGTACTTC
TRBJ2-2 TRBV6-6 NA NA CASRPTGIDTGELFF TGTGCCAGCAGGCCCACAGGGATAGACACCGGGGAGCTGTTTTTT
TRBJ1-1 TRBV28 NA NA CASRTESVIHEAFF TGTGCCAGCAGGACGGAGTCCGTAATCCATGAAGCTTTCTTT
TRBJ2-1 TRBV6-7 TRBD2 once CASSWTSGGANEQFF TGTGCCAGCAGTTGGACTAGCGGGGGAGCCAATGAGCAGTTCTTC
TRBJ1-3 TRBV7-2 NA few CASTQGSGNTIYF TGTGCCAGCACCCAGGGGTCTGGAAACACCATATATTTT
TRBJ2-4 TRBV28 TRBD2 NA CASSSGGPKNIQYF TGTGCCAGCAGCTCGGGGGGGCCCAAAAACATTCAGTACTTC
TRBJ2-7 TRBV18 NA NA CASSLADGSYEQYF TGTGCCAGCTCACTAGCGGACGGATCCTACGAGCAGTACTTC
TRBJ2-7 TRBV5-6 TRBD2 once CASSAGLAGHEQYF TGTGCCAGCAGCGCGGGACTAGCGGGTCACGAGCAGTACTTC
TRBJ2-7 TRBV6-1 TRBD1 NA CASSEGQLIQYF TGTGCCAGCAGTGAGGGACAGCTTATTCAGTACTTC
TRBJ1-1 TRBV4-3 TRBD1 few CASSLTGKEDTEAFF TGCGCCAGCAGCCTGACAGGGAAAGAGGACACTGAAGCTTTCTTT
TRBJ1-2 TRBV5-6 NA few CASSRGATAYDGYTF TGTGCCAGCAGCCGCGGGGCTACAGCATATGATGGCTACACCTTC
TRBJ2-5 TRBV6-5 NA NA CASSYTSGGDQETQYF TGTGCCAGCAGTTACACCTCGGGGGGCGATCAGGAGACCCAGTACTTC
TRBJ1-1 TRBV19 TRBD1 NA CASSVQGRTEAFF TGTGCCAGTAGTGTACAGGGGCGCACTGAAGCTTTCTTT
TRBJ2-7 TRBV5-6 NA NA CASSTDSHEQYF TGTGCCAGCAGCACGGACAGCCACGAGCAGTACTTC
TRBJ2-5 TRBV28 TRBD1 once CASSLAGTGQETQYF TGTGCCAGCAGTTTGGCCGGGACAGGGCAAGAGACCCAGTACTTC
TRBJ1-2 TRBV5-1 TRBD1 NA CASRIQTGAYGYTF TGCGCCAGCAGGATTCAAACAGGGGCCTATGGCTACACCTTC
TRBJ1-4 TRBV30 NA NA CAWSTGNEKLFF TGTGCCTGGAGTACCGGGAATGAAAAACTGTTTTTT
TRBJ2-3 TRBV28 NA NA CASSLLFRLTDTQYF TGTGCCAGCAGTTTATTGTTCAGGTTGACAGATACGCAGTATTTT
TRBJ2-1 TRBV13 TRBD2 NA CASSKTSGAYNEQFF TGTGCCAGCAGCAAGACTAGCGGGGCCTACAATGAGCAGTTCTTC
TRBJ2-5 TRBV5-1 TRBD1 few CASSPGGQGLEETQYF TGCGCCAGCAGCCCGGGCGGACAGGGGTTGGAAGAGACCCAGTACTTC
TRBJ2-3 TRBV7-2 NA NA CASSLGDTTDTQYF TGTGCCAGCAGCTTAGGGGACACCACAGATACGCAGTATTTT
TRBJ2-7 TRBV19 TRBD1 NA CASSIGPQGASQKQYF TGTGCCAGTAGTATTGGGCCACAGGGGGCGAGTCAGAAGCAGTACTTC
TRBJ2-5 TRBV27 NA NA CAPGETQYF TGTGCCCCCGGAGAGACCCAGTACTTC
TRBJ1-2 TRBV6-5 NA once CASSPSAGPDYGYTF TGTGCCAGCAGTCCCTCGGCGGGGCCAGACTATGGCTACACCTTC
TRBJ1-2 TRBV30 TRBD1 NA CAWTITGGDYGYTF TGTGCCTGGACCATCACAGGGGGCGACTATGGCTACACCTTC
TRBJ2-7 TRBV7-2 TRBD2 NA CASSSTSVGEQYF TGTGCCAGCAGCTCGACTAGCGTAGGGGAGCAGTACTTC
TRBJ1-5 TRBV27 NA NA CASSPIQGRQPQHF TGTGCCAGCAGCCCTATTCAGGGCCGACAGCCCCAGCATTTT
TRBJ2-5 TRBV11-1 TRBD2 NA CASSVGLAGAFQETQYF TGTGCCAGCAGCGTCGGACTAGCGGGGGCCTTCCAAGAGACCCAGTACTTC
TRBJ1-2 TRBV11-2 NA few CASISRVDGSGYTF TGTGCCAGCATCTCCAGGGTGGACGGGAGTGGCTACACCTTC
TRBJ2-7 TRBV9 TRBD2 NA CASSAAGVREQYF TGTGCCAGCAGCGCCGCGGGGGTTCGGGAGCAGTACTTC
TRBJ1-2 TRBV5-1 NA few CASSSGEGINYGYTF TGCGCCAGCAGCTCAGGGGAAGGGATTAACTATGGCTACACCTTC
TRBJ2-3 TRBV12-5 TRBD1 NA CASGLVLRGTGGPDTQYF TGTGCTAGTGGTTTGGTACTGAGGGGGACAGGGGGCCCAGATACGCAGTATTTT
TRBJ2-7 TRBV27 TRBD2 NA CASSGRTSGGSYEQYF TGTGCCAGCAGTGGGAGGACTAGCGGGGGCTCCTACGAGCAGTACTTC
TRBJ2-3 TRBV7-9 NA NA CASVKGASDTQYF TGTGCCAGCGTCAAAGGAGCGTCAGATACGCAGTATTTT